Below, 9 T cell receptor beta chains from the same sample are listed, as sequenced in a study of cytomegalovirus exposure and HLA in healthy donors. It was with 60 Vbeta and 13 Jbeta primers that the PCR ran. Produced via immunoSEQ multiplex PCR; TCRdb's table is partial and in-frame only. The sample comprises 150,000 to 250,000 clones, around three quarters of which are singletons, and approximately 2% rests with the top ten. Material for sequencing was PBMCs. The receptor set was obtained from a young man in good health and CMV-seronegative.

The chain joins TRBV27 to TRBJ2-1; 7 bases map to TRBD1. This CDR3 region has 14 residues. The germline V gene encodes CDR1 MNHEY and CDR2 SMNVEV (reference sequence). V trimming: 5 bases; J trimming: 5 bases; junction bases outside the gene matches: 6. Here the CDR3 reads CASSPADRNNEQFF. The DNA for the CDR3 is TGTGCCAGCAGTCCAGCGGACAGGAACAATGAGCAGTTCTTC.

The CDR3 is CASSLYRGGEKLFF. The CDR3 DNA reads TGTGCCAGCAGTTTATACAGGGGCGGTGAAAAACTGTTTTTT. V is TRBV27 and J is TRBJ1-4; 7 nucleotides agree with TRBD1. Germline V gene lookup returns CDR1 MNHEY and CDR2 SMNVEV (reference sequence). V lost 1 base and J lost 7; bases outside the gene matches: 3. The CDR3 loop spans 14 amino acids.

The chain carries TRBV5-1 and TRBJ1-1; no clear D gene. The CDR3 is made up of 12 amino acids. Germline V CDR1 and CDR2: SGHRS, YFSETQ. The ends were cut back, 2 bases at V and 2 bases at J, with 4 bases in the middle. DNA for the CDR3: TGCGCCAGCAGCTTCGGTAACACTGAAGCTTTCTTT. Its translation is CASSFGNTEAFF.

The gene calls are TRBV6-1 and TRBJ2-3; TRBD2 might be the D (7 bases). Germline CDR1 reads MNHNS; CDR2 reads SASEGT. The CDR3 is 15 residues long. Trimming left V 6 bases short and J 1 base short, with 14 bases between. The CDR3 here is CASRTGGLGTDTQYF. The CDR3 coding sequence is TGTGCCAGCAGGACGGGGGGCTTGGGCACAGATACGCAGTATTTT.

J is TRBJ2-7 and V is TRBV9; 8 bases agree with TRBD2. The CDR3 is made up of 15 amino acids. Germline CDR1 reads SGDLS; CDR2 reads YYNGEE. V trimming: 0 bases; J trimming: 5 bases; junction bases outside the gene matches: 7. CDR3 bases: TGTGCCAGCAGCGTAGGGTCGGGAGGGCCCCACGAGCAGTACTTC. Translation: CASSVGSGGPHEQYF.

The chain is built from TRBV7-2 and TRBJ2-7, with D possibly TRBD1 on 6 matching bases. Germline V gene data show CDR1 as SGHTA and CDR2 as FQGNSA. The CDR3 contains 14 residues. V was shortened by 5 bases and J by 2 bases, with 13 bases between the two germline ends. The DNA for the CDR3 is TGTGCCAGCAGCCATGGGGGCCGTCCCTACGAGCAGTACTTC. Residues: CASSHGGRPYEQYF.

This clone was counted a few times. J is TRBJ1-1 and V is TRBV7-9; D might be TRBD1 (6 bases). The CDR3 runs to 12 residues. V was pared by 8 bases and J by 2 bases, with 9 bases between. Germline V gives CDR1 SEHNR, CDR2 FQNEAQ (reference sequence). The CDR3 loop reads CASRRGNTEAFF. The CDR3 nucleotides read TGTGCCAGCCGCAGGGGAAACACTGAAGCTTTCTTT.

As regards this clone: Sequence at one end of the junction differs from germline and may be a read error. The chain has TRBV7-7 and TRBJ2-2; 7 positions agree with TRBD2. The CDR3 has 15 residues. Germline V gene data show CDR1 as SSHAT and CDR2 as FNYEAQ (reference sequence). CDR3 nucleotide sequence: TGTGCTAGCAGCTCCGGGACTACCTACACCGGGGAGCTGTTTTTT. It is translated as CASSSGTTYTGELFF.

The J gene is TRBJ2-2, the V gene TRBV5-1; D might be TRBD2 (5 bases). The CDR3 runs 15 residues. V gave up 1 base and J gave up 5 bases, with 12 bases separating them. Germline values: CDR1 SGHRS, CDR2 YFSETQ. The CDR3 spells CASSLMGEGTGELFF. Written as DNA, the CDR3 is TGCGCCAGCAGCTTGATGGGAGAGGGAACCGGGGAGCTGTTTTTT.